The TCR beta chain under discussion was sequenced for a study of identical twins. Study-wide results and limits: Insertions were reduced in abundant cord blood beta clonotypes but not in memory repertoires. Those out-of-frame alpha sequences shared by twins showed an excess of low generation probability. Within beta out-of-frame sequences, the excess sharing observed between twins was weaker.

TCRdb reprocessed the 5' RACE reads via MiXCR and lists one record per CDR3 protein. This sample has about 530,000 distinct CDR3 sequences; approximately 20% occur once, and the top ten carry about 0.5%. Note on this clonotype: No antigen is known for it.

The CDR3 is 14 amino acids. Per germline, CDR1 SGHTA and CDR2 FQGNSA. Unmatched junction bases numbered 2, after V lost 2 bases and J lost 4 bases. These data were likewise used in another study, on yellow fever vaccine responses in identical twins.

Material for sequencing was CD4+ T cells sorted from blood. The sequence derives from a woman in her late teens or twenties in good health. The chain has TRBV7-2 and TRBJ1-2; 9 positions agree with TRBD1. CDR3 in amino acids: CASSLQDRGYGYTF. The CDR3 DNA reads TGTGCCAGCAGCTTACAGGACAGGGGCTATGGCTACACCTTC.